The entry below describes one T cell receptor (beta chain). The antigen remains undetermined. The PCR used 60 Vbeta and 13 Jbeta primers. The repertoire was sequenced with immunoSEQ multiplex PCR; TCRdb's copy has only in-frame clones and lacks some. This listing includes 110,000 to 150,000 clones. The data stem from a study of cytomegalovirus exposure and HLA in healthy donors. The study's findings and limits: In a later analysis, productive TCRs from donors in an Asian-associated ancestry cluster reportedly carried fewer N-insertions than the cohort mean. There were three CMV-associated chains whose specificity for CMV antigens was confirmed in vitro. Among CMV-associated TCR beta chains, most appeared HLA-restricted in a later analysis.

This CDR3 has 16 residues. Looked up from germline, CDR1 is LNHDA and CDR2 is SQIVND (reference sequence). V dropped 4 bases and J dropped 0 bases, with 13 bases sitting between them. The chain recombines TRBV19 with TRBJ1-3, with D perhaps matching TRBD1 (5 bases). The clonotype comes from a man between 40 and 49 years old in good health and CMV-seronegative. What was sequenced was PBMCs. The CDR3 loop reads CASSTSRQHSGNTIYF. CDR3 nucleotide sequence: TGTGCCAGTAGTACTTCGAGACAGCACTCTGGAAACACCATATATTTT. The whole variable domain, remainder taken from reference TRBV19 and TRBJ1-3, is DGGITQSPKYLFRKEGQNVTLSCEQNLNHDAMYWYRQDPGQGLRLIYYSQIVNDFQKGDIAEGYSVSREKKESFPLTVTSAQKNPTAFYLCASSTSRQHSGNTIYFGEGSWLTVV.